This T cell receptor beta chain emerged from a study of CD8 T cells in ankylosing spondylitis (dated by TCRdb to about 2017). About the full investigation: T cell receptor beta repertoires were profiled in healthy donors and ankylosing spondylitis patients so that disease-linked TCR variants could be found. The whole study cohort included over a hundred healthy donors and around 24 ankylosing spondylitis patients. Peripheral blood samples were taken, and synovial fluid was additionally collected from ankylosing spondylitis patients. Broader findings and caveats from the paper: Some of the motif variants had been reported before in the synovial fluid and blood of reactive arthritis patients, a finding that suggests common disease-initiation mechanisms. Significant enrichment of the disease-linked clones was reported in matched synovial fluid samples from ankylosing spondylitis patients. In peripheral blood, the disease-linked clones were found at relatively low frequencies and had a CD8+ phenotype. A TCR beta motif of about 8 highly homologous amino acid variants appeared characteristic of blood from ankylosing spondylitis patients.

Ten or more counts support this clonotype. There is no known antigen for this receptor. The record has no base qualities; no much larger clone is one base away. Sequencing instrument: Illumina HiSeq 2500. Quantitative 5'-RACE with molecular barcodes was the method used to prepare the TCR beta libraries. In the paper's pipeline: Disease-linked TCR variants were identified with a new computational method built on a probabilistic model of VDJ rearrangement. Starting from the raw public reads, TCRdb applied fastp trimming at Q25, assembled clones with MiXCR and retained in-frame beta chains. Each entry is one CDR3 protein sequence, shown with its most common DNA and genes. None of the V and J calls come from the authors' own analysis; TCRdb made them. This sample lists a few hundred thousand distinct CDR3 sequences; more than 20% were detected once. The ten largest clones represent approximately 15% of the sample.

V drops 2 bases and J drops 9 bases, leaving 14 bases in between. Sequences LGHNA (CDR1) and YSLEER (CDR2) are obtained from the germline V gene. From the cysteine up to the phenylalanine, the CDR3 has a length of 14 residues. Only the CDR3 DNA is retained, 42 bases long and in frame from the first base. The clonotype comes from a male donor with ankylosing spondylitis. Input material: blood, either unsorted or a sorted T cell fraction (not recorded which). The V gene is TRBV4-3 and the J gene is TRBJ2-1; a weak D assignment points to TRBD1 (5 bases agree). The DNA reads as follows: TGCGCCAGCAGCCAAAATCAGGGCTACGGTGAGCAGTTCTTC. This sequence encodes CASSQNQGYGEQFF.